These 27 T cell receptor beta chains were all obtained from the same sample, sequenced in a study of long-term antiretroviral therapy in people with HIV. The authors ran the immunoSEQ assay, v3.0, at survey level. TCRdb's table, derived via immunoSEQ multiplex PCR, lists solely in-frame clones and lacks some. The sample consists of roughly 28,000 clones, about nine tenths of them appearing once. This sample comprised unsorted PBMCs, obtained 3.1 years after starting antiretroviral therapy. These receptors all come from a man younger than 35 with HIV.

The J gene is TRBJ1-3, the V gene TRBV11-1, with D possibly matching TRBD1 (5 bases). Trimming removed 5 bases at V and 2 bases at J, with 10 bases between. CDR1 is SGHAT, CDR2 FQDESV, per germline (reference sequence). The CDR3 has 14 residues. The DNA of the CDR3 is TGTGCCAGCAGCAATCAGGGAACTGGAAACACCATATATTTT. Protein sequence: CASSNQGTGNTIYF.

This chain connects TRBV11-3 to TRBJ2-1; D is perhaps TRBD2 (5 bases). The CDR3 length is 13 residues. Trimming cost V 5 bases and J 0 bases, with 5 bases left between them. Per germline, CDR1 SGHNT and CDR2 YENEEA. The CDR3: CASSGSSYNEQFF. DNA for the CDR3: TGTGCCAGCAGCGGGAGCTCCTACAATGAGCAGTTCTTC.

This chain connects TRBV7-9 to TRBJ2-7; tentatively, D is TRBD2 (6 bases). Germline loops: CDR1 SEHNR, CDR2 FQNEAQ (reference sequence). Deletions cut 2 bases from V and 0 bases from J, with 20 bases between. CDR3 length: 18 amino acids. Written as DNA, the CDR3 is TGTGCCAGCAGCTTAACCGTAGGCGGGGACGAGTTCTCCTACGAGCAGTACTTC. Translated: CASSLTVGGDEFSYEQYF.

This chain connects TRBV5-4 to TRBJ2-3, with D unresolved. Trimming removed 2 bases at V and 4 bases at J, with 8 bases between. CDR1 and CDR2 (germline): SGHNT, YYREEE (reference sequence). The CDR3 is 13 amino acids. CDR3 loop: CASSFGGPDTQYF. The CDR3 DNA reads TGTGCCAGCAGCTTTGGTGGACCAGATACGCAGTATTTT.

This chain links TRBV7-2 with TRBJ2-7; D is unclear. With 5 bases removed from V and 6 bases from J, the gap between germline ends came to 14 bases. Germline V gene lookup returns CDR1 SGHTA and CDR2 FQGNSA. This CDR3 spans 13 amino acids. CDR3 bases: TGTGCCAGCAGCCCCTCGGTGGTTGCCGAGCAGTACTTC. Translation: CASSPSVVAEQYF.

The chain employs TRBV5-4 and TRBJ1-2, with D tentatively TRBD1 (5 bases). Germline-derived CDR1 and CDR2 are SGHNT and YYREEE (reference sequence). V lost 4 bases and J 5 bases, leaving 9 bases between the germline ends. CDR3 length: 12 amino acids. DNA for the CDR3: TGTGCCAGCAGCCCTGACAGTTATGGCTACACCTTC. Translating it yields CASSPDSYGYTF.

This clone occurred once. CDR3 in amino acids: CASSYSIGGTEAFF. CDR3 sequence (DNA): TGTGCCAGCAGTTACTCGATAGGGGGCACTGAAGCTTTCTTT. The rearrangement links TRBV6-5 to TRBJ1-1; D is possibly TRBD1 (6 bases). Per the germline V gene, CDR1 is MNHEY and CDR2 is SVGAGI. CDR3 length: 14 residues. Trimming removed 0 bases at V and 4 bases at J, with 9 bases between.

The V call is TRBV2, the J call TRBJ2-7, with 9 bases identical to TRBD1. CDR1 and CDR2 from the germline V gene are SNHLY and FYNNEI. This CDR3 comprises 14 residues. V shed 4 bases and J 2 bases; nucleotides not matched to a gene: 3. CDR3 residues: CASSAGQGPYEQYF. The CDR3 DNA reads TGTGCCAGCAGTGCGGGACAGGGCCCCTACGAGCAGTACTTC.

V is TRBV9 and J is TRBJ2-2; tentatively, D is TRBD2 (6 bases). CDR3 length: 19 residues. The germline V gene encodes CDR1 SGDLS and CDR2 YYNGEE. Trimming pared 0 bases from V and 0 bases from J, leaving 18 bases between. The CDR3 region is CASSVVGGLRVPNTGELFF. CDR3 sequence (DNA): TGTGCCAGCAGCGTAGTCGGGGGTTTAAGGGTTCCGAACACCGGGGAGCTGTTTTTT.

The count of this clone is one. V and J are TRBV6-6 and TRBJ1-4; weak D call: TRBD1 (5 bases). The length of the CDR3 is 13 residues. Per germline, CDR1 MNHNY and CDR2 SVGAGI (reference sequence). Between the trimmed V and J ends, which lost 2 bases and 8 bases, there was a span of 9 bases. The CDR3 DNA reads as TGTGCCAGCAGTTACCGGGAGGGGGAAAAACTGTTTTTT. Its protein product is CASSYREGEKLFF.

V gene TRBV5-4 combines with J gene TRBJ2-1; 8 positions agree with TRBD1. Germline-derived CDR1 and CDR2 are SGHNT and YYREEE (reference sequence). After removal of 2 bases from V and 9 bases from J, the junction contained 10 bases not matched to a gene. The CDR3 spans 15 residues. CDR3 protein: CASSFGDRPLSEQFF. For the CDR3, the DNA is TGTGCCAGCAGCTTTGGGGACAGGCCACTGAGTGAGCAGTTCTTC.

The chain joins TRBV7-2 to TRBJ2-1; 7 bases align to TRBD2. CDR1 and CDR2 (germline): SGHTA, FQGNSA. Losses at the gene ends were 6 bases for V and 10 bases for J; bases not matched to a gene: 18. The CDR3 consists of 16 residues. CDR3 loop: CASRNTILGGSNEQFF. In DNA form, the CDR3 reads TGTGCCAGCAGGAATACAATCCTAGGCGGGAGTAACGAGCAGTTCTTC.

The chain recombines TRBV25-1 with TRBJ1-6; D gene uncertain. The CDR3 runs to 14 residues. Germline V gene lookup returns CDR1 MGHDK and CDR2 SYGVNS. V lost 2 bases and J lost 11, with 13 bases in between. The DNA for the CDR3 is TGTGCCAGCAGTGAAGAAGTAGGCAGTACACCCCTCCACTTT. Encoded protein: CASSEEVGSTPLHF. The whole variable domain, filled in from reference TRBV25-1 and TRBJ1-6, reads EADIYQTPRYLVIGTGKKITLECSQTMGHDKMYWYQQDPGMELHLIHYSYGVNSTEKGDLSSESTVSRIRTEHFPLTLESARPSHTSQYLCASSEEVGSTPLHFGNGTRLTVT.

The chain is built from TRBV13 and TRBJ2-7; no definite D call. V was cut by 5 bases and J by 0 bases, with 8 bases left in between. There are 13 residues in the CDR3. Germline V lookup: CDR1 PRHDT, CDR2 FYEKMQ (reference sequence). CDR3 amino acids: CASSLPSSYEQYF. For the CDR3, the DNA is TGTGCCAGCAGCCTCCCTAGCTCCTACGAGCAGTACTTC.

This clone is a singleton in its sample. This chain uses TRBV12-5 with TRBJ2-7; D might be TRBD2 (7 bases). The CDR3 runs to 13 residues. Germline V gene sequence: CDR1 LGHNT, CDR2 FRNRAP. Trimming left V 8 bases short and J 4 bases short, with 15 bases between. The CDR3 DNA is TGTGCTAGTACCGCCGGGGGGCGATACGAGCAGTACTTC. Residues: CASTAGGRYEQYF.

This chain links TRBV4-3 with TRBJ2-3; the D gene could be TRBD1 or TRBD2 (5 bases each). The V gene lost 3 bases and the J gene lost 5 bases, with 15 bases spanning the gap. The germline V gene encodes CDR1 LGHNA and CDR2 YSLEER. This CDR3 has 15 amino acids. The CDR3 protein is CASSQAIGAGDTQYF. For the CDR3, the DNA is TGCGCCAGCAGCCAGGCAATCGGGGCAGGAGATACGCAGTATTTT.

The gene calls are TRBV7-8 and TRBJ2-1, with D possibly TRBD2 on 7 matching bases. V was trimmed by 0 bases and J by 6 bases, leaving 15 bases between them. The germline V gene encodes CDR1 SGHVS and CDR2 FQNEAQ. The CDR3 loop spans 16 amino acids. CDR3 protein: CASSLAPGGGTNEQFF. CDR3 DNA: TGTGCCAGCAGCTTAGCGCCTGGGGGGGGCACCAATGAGCAGTTCTTC.

The chain carries TRBV7-2 and TRBJ2-5; 16 bases line up with TRBD2. The CDR3 is made up of 16 amino acids. After removal of 5 bases from V and 2 bases from J, the junction contained 2 bases not matched to a gene. Germline CDR1 reads SGHTA; CDR2 reads FQGNSA. The CDR3 sequence: CASSPGLAGGQETQYF. For the CDR3, the DNA is TGTGCCAGCAGCCCGGGACTAGCGGGGGGGCAAGAGACCCAGTACTTC.

V and J are TRBV4-2 and TRBJ1-2; D uncertain. This CDR3 is built from 16 residues. The V end was cut by 0 bases, the J end by 2 bases, with 13 bases between. CDR1 is LGHNA and CDR2 is YNFKEQ in the germline V gene. CDR3: CASSQDRLVRNYGYTF. For the CDR3, the DNA is TGTGCCAGCAGCCAAGACCGACTCGTGAGGAACTATGGCTACACCTTC.

The V and J genes are TRBV11-2 and TRBJ2-7; tentatively, D is TRBD1 (5 bases). Germline-derived CDR1 and CDR2 are SGHAT and FQNNGV. With 5 bases removed from V and 3 bases from J, the gap between germline ends came to 14 bases. CDR3 length: 14 amino acids. CDR3 region: CASSHPFRGYEQYF. The CDR3 DNA reads TGTGCCAGCAGCCACCCCTTTAGGGGCTACGAGCAGTACTTC.

This clone was counted a single time. This chain connects TRBV11-2 to TRBJ2-1; 9 bases map to TRBD2. The germline CDR1 and CDR2 sequences are SGHAT and FQNNGV. The junction had 7 bases not matched to a gene; V was cut back by 7 bases and J by 3 bases. The CDR3 totals 15 residues. CDR3 sequence: CASTFGGRDYNEQFF. CDR3 coding DNA: TGTGCCAGCACCTTTGGCGGGAGGGACTACAATGAGCAGTTCTTC.

The chain couples TRBV5-4 to TRBJ1-3, with a tentative D call TRBD1 (6 bases). CDR3 size: 15 residues. The germline V gene encodes CDR1 SGHNT and CDR2 YYREEE (reference sequence). Trimming removed 3 bases at V and 0 bases at J, with 10 bases between. CDR3 sequence reads: CASSSDRYSGNTIYF. In DNA form, the CDR3 reads TGTGCCAGCAGCTCGGACAGATACTCTGGAAACACCATATATTTT.

The V call is TRBV7-2, the J call TRBJ2-5; D ambiguous. The CDR3 totals 12 residues. Germline CDR1 SGHTA, CDR2 FQGNSA. V lost 5 bases and J 5 bases, leaving 9 bases between the germline ends. The CDR3, as DNA: TGTGCCAGCAGCCATATCGGGGAGACCCAGTACTTC. Protein: CASSHIGETQYF. Based on the CDR3 plus reference TRBV7-2 and TRBJ2-5, the full variable domain is GAGVSQSPSNKVTEKGKDVELRCDPISGHTALYWYRQSLGQGLEFLIYFQGNSAPDKSGLPSDRFSAERTGGSVSTLTIQRTQQEDSAVYLCASSHIGETQYFGPGTRLLVL.

The V and J genes are TRBV6-5 and TRBJ1-1, with 7 bases that match TRBD1. V was clipped by 1 base and J by 4 bases; unmatched bases: 3. The CDR3 length is 14 residues. Germline values: CDR1 MNHEY, CDR2 SVGAGI. DNA of the CDR3: TGTGCCAGCAGTTACTTCAGGGGGATCACTGAAGCTTTCTTT. Its translation: CASSYFRGITEAFF.

V is TRBV30 and J is TRBJ2-7; D is perhaps TRBD1 or TRBD2 (5 bases each). CDR1 and CDR2 (germline): GTSNPN, SVGIG (reference sequence). Deletions cut 0 bases from V and 0 bases from J, with 12 bases between. The CDR3 totals 15 residues. The CDR3 loop reads CAWSVVWGTSYEQYF. As DNA, the CDR3 is TGTGCCTGGAGTGTAGTTTGGGGGACCTCCTACGAGCAGTACTTC.

This chain links TRBV2 with TRBJ2-7; possibly TRBD2 for D (6 bases). Trimming pared 8 bases from V and 4 bases from J, leaving 12 bases between. This CDR3 is built from 12 residues. Germline assignment: CDR1 SNHLY and CDR2 FYNNEI. The CDR3 region is CASHLGGYEQYF. CDR3 in DNA: TGTGCCAGCCACCTTGGGGGGTACGAGCAGTACTTC.

The genes are TRBV7-2 and TRBJ2-4; D may match TRBD1 or TRBD2 (6 bases each). V was trimmed by 2 bases and J by 9 bases, leaving 11 bases between them. The germline V gene has CDR1 SGHTA and CDR2 FQGNSA. The CDR3 extends over 13 amino acids. The CDR3 DNA sequence: TGTGCCAGCAGCTTACCGGGGGCCCCCATTCAGTACTTC. As protein: CASSLPGAPIQYF.